This TCR beta chain emerged from a study of blood T cell repertoires in COVID-19 (dated by TCRdb to 2018 to 2021). Notes on the research overall: Collaborator samples came from the United States, Italy and Spain and covered acute and convalescent phases of COVID-19. The prospective study material was composed of cDNA or gDNA derived from T cells, B-cell-depleted T cells, or PBMCs. The repertoires were made available in a free public database intended to serve as a resource for research on the immune response to SARS-CoV-2. Samples came from the ongoing ImmuneRACE study (first 160 participants) plus 1,254 subjects from 6 global collaborators. Deeply sampled blood TCRbeta repertoires from subjects exposed to, actively infected with, or recovered from COVID-19 were included in the dataset. Where available, HLA class I and class II types were obtained from metadata supplied by the sample provider rather than from assay-based typing. Nearly every sample came with metadata listing a de-identified subject ID, COVID-19 status, age in years and sex. What the authors observed across the whole study: The amount of clinical and demographic metadata varied by source and participant and was provided uncurated.

The immunoSEQ Assay, a bias-controlled multiplex PCR, was used to amplify TCRbeta CDR3 regions from genomic DNA. In the paper's pipeline: The number of nucleated cells in each sample was estimated from the amplification of reference gene primers within the assay. Sequence reads were collapsed and filtered to measure the absolute abundance of every unique TCRbeta CDR3 rearrangement. For each sample, productive Simpson clonality was calculated as the square root of Simpson's diversity index over productive rearrangements. Imported from immuneACCESS, the table was reduced by TCRdb to in-frame sequences with V and J called. These copies leave out some clones; in studies compared against another copy, an unresolved V gene accounts for under half, and the cause of the remainder is not known. From that table come the V and J calls and clone size; the DNA was used to work out D and trimming. Within this sample are under 150,000 clones, with approximately 80% of them counted one time only. The ten largest clones capture around 18% of the sample.

Turning to this clone: No antigen is known for it. It has no much larger one-base neighbor in the sample; base qualities were not kept.

The collaborating institutions used their own protocols to collect whole blood in K2EDTA tubes. For TCRbeta analysis, collaborators shipped samples as frozen whole blood, isolated PBMCs, or DNA extracted from either of those sample types. Input material: peripheral blood. The source is an elderly man with acute or convalescent COVID-19.

The sequenced DNA: TGTGCCAGCAGCTTAACGACGGAGAACAATGAGCAGTTCTTC. The translation is CASSLTTENNEQFF. The chain is made from TRBV7-9 and TRBJ2-1, with no reliable assignment of the D segment. V loses 2 bases of germline sequence and J loses 5 bases, and the interval between the two ends is 10 bases. The germline V gene (reference sequence) supplies CDR1 SEHNR and CDR2 FQNEAQ. The CDR3, from cysteine to phenylalanine, totals 14 residues. CDR3 DNA only is kept here, 42 bases in frame from base 1. Here the CDR3 is joined to the reference TRBV7-9 and TRBJ2-1 genes, and the full variable domain is: DTGVSQNPRHKITKRGQNVTFRCDPISEHNRLYWYRQTLGQGPEFLTYFQNEAQLEKSRLLSDRFSAERPKGSFSTLEIQRTEQGDSAMYLCASSLTTENNEQFFGPGTRLTVL.